This entry lists 7 T cell receptor beta chains sequenced from one sample in a study of T-cell memory formation after mild COVID-19. TCRdb redid the calling of the 5' RACE reads with MiXCR, one entry per CDR3 protein. Among hundreds of thousands of distinct CDR3 sequences listed, roughly 17% were seen once. The sequencing input was PBMCs or a T cell subset sorted from them (not recorded which). The receptors stem from an adult woman who had mild COVID-19 (a few samples of this study predate the infection). Cell type and time point are not known.

Ten or more counts support this clonotype. The chain couples TRBV4-3 to TRBJ2-5; possible D gene TRBD1, 5 bases. The CDR3 loop spans 12 amino acids. CDR1 LGHNA and CDR2 YSLEER come from the germline V gene. V lost 11 bases and J 3 bases, leaving 13 bases between the germline ends. The CDR3 spells CARPRGKETQYF. The CDR3 region has the DNA TGCGCCCGCCCAAGGGGTAAAGAGACCCAGTACTTC.

There are a few counts of this clonotype. The chain combines TRBV2 with TRBJ2-7; 13 nucleotides align to TRBD2. The length of the CDR3 is 16 residues. V was pared by 4 bases and J by 1 base, with 4 bases of the junction left unmatched. The germline gives CDR1 SNHLY, CDR2 FYNNEI. CDR3 nucleotide sequence: TGTGCCAGCAGTGTAGGACTAGCGGGGGCTTCCTACGAGCAGTACTTC. Translation: CASSVGLAGASYEQYF. Together with reference TRBV2 and TRBJ2-7, the CDR3 gives the full variable domain: EPEVTQTPSHQVTQMGQEVILRCVPISNHLYFYWYRQILGQKVEFLVSFYNNEISEKSEIFDDQFSVERPDGSNFTLKIRSTKLEDSAMYFCASSVGLAGASYEQYFGPGTRLTVT.

This clonotype has at least ten counts. The genes are TRBV27 and TRBJ2-5; a possible D gene is TRBD1 (5 bases). Germline CDR1 is MNHEY and CDR2 is SMNVEV (reference sequence). The V and J ends lost 1 base and 1 base respectively, with 7 bases between them. The CDR3 consists of 14 residues. The CDR3 bases are TGTGCCAGCAGTTTATGGGGCAGCCAAGAGACCCAGTACTTC. Its protein is CASSLWGSQETQYF.

The chain links TRBV24-1 to TRBJ2-5; the match to TRBD2 covers 8 bases. The CDR3 consists of 14 residues. J lost 3 bases, V lost 10 bases, and 9 bases had no gene match. Germline assignment: CDR1 KGHDR and CDR2 SFDVKD. The DNA for the CDR3 is TGTGCCACGTCCAGGAGCGGGAGCGAAGAGACCCAGTACTTC. Translated: CATSRSGSEETQYF.

This clonotype appeared a few times. The genes are TRBV21-1 and TRBJ2-7; the table assigns TRBD1, which was not confirmed against the DNA. TRBV21-1 is noted as a pseudogene. This CDR3 spans 12 amino acids. CDR3 amino acids: CASVGQQYEQYF. For the CDR3, the DNA is TGTGCCTCGGTCGGACAGCAGTACGAGCAGTACTTC.

This clonotype has just a few counts. The chain is built from TRBV20-1 and TRBJ1-2, with D unclear. The V gene's germline CDR1 is DFQATT and CDR2 SNEGSKA (reference sequence). V was trimmed by 7 bases and J by 4 bases, leaving 10 bases between them. The CDR3 loop spans 11 amino acids. The CDR3 loop is CSVSDGYGYTF. DNA of the CDR3: TGCAGTGTTTCGGACGGCTATGGCTACACCTTC.

This clonotype was seen more than once but under ten times. The chain links TRBV11-3 to TRBJ1-2; a possible D gene is TRBD1 (5 bases). The V end was cut by 4 bases, the J end by 4 bases, with 19 bases between. The germline gives CDR1 SGHNT, CDR2 YENEEA. The CDR3 covers 16 residues. Here the CDR3 reads CASSSPGAVRTYGYTF. The CDR3 DNA reads TGTGCCAGCAGCTCACCCGGGGCAGTAAGAACCTATGGCTACACCTTC.